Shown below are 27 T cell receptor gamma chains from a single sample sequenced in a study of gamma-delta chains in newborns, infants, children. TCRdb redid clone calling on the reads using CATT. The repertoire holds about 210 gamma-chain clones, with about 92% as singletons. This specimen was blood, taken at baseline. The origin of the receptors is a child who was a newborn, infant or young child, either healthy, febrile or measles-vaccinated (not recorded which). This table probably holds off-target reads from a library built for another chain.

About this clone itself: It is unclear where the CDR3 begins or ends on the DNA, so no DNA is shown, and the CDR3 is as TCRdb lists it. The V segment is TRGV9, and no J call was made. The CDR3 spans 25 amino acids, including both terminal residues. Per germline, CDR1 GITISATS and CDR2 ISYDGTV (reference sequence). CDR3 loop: CACDTGFPSSWDTRQMFFGTGIKLF.

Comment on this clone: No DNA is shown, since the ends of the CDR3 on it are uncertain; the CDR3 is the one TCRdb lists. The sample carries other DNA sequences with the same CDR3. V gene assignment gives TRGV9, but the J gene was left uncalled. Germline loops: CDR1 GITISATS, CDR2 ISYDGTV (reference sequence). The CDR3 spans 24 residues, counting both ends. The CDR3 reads CACDTAGGTWDTRQMFFGTGIKLF.

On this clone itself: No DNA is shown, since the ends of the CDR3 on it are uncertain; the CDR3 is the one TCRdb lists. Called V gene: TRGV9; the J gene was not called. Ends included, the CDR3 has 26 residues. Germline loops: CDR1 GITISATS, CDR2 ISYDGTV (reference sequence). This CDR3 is CACDTLLGSLTWDTRQMFFGTGIKLF.

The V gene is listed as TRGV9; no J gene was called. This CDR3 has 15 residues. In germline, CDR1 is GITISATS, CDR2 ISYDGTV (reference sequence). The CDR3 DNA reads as TGTGCCTGTGACAACTGGGGGTCGACGACAGCACAACTCTTCTTT. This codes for CACDNWGSTTAQLFF.

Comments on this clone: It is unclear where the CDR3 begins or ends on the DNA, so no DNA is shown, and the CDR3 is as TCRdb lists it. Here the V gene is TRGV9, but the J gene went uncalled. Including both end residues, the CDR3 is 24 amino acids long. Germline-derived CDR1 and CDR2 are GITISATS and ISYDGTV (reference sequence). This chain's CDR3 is CACDSSGGSWDTRQMLFGTGIKLF.

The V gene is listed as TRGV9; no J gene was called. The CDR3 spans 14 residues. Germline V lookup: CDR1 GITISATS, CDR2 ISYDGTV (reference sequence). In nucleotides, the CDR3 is TGTGCCGGTGACATACTGTGGGAGACAGCACAACTCTTCTTT. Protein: CAGDILWETAQLFF.

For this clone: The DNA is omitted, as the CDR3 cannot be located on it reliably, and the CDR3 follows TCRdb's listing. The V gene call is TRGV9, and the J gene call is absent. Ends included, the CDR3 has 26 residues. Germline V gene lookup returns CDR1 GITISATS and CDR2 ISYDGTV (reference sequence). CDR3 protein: CACDTVGDIGTWDTRQMFFGTGIKLF.

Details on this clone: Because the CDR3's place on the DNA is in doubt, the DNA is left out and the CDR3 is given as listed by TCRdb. This CDR3 reads CACDKILGDTWDTRQMFFGTGIKLF. The V gene corresponds to TRGV9; no J gene was called. The germline V gene encodes CDR1 GITISATS and CDR2 ISYDGTV (reference sequence). The CDR3 length equals 25 residues, ends included.

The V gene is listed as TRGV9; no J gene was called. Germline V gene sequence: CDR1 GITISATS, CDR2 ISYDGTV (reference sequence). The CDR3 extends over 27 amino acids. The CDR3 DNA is TGTGCCTGTGACACCGTTTCGTCGGATAGGCGCTCCTGGGACACCCGACAGATGTTTTTCGGAACTAGCATCAAACTCTTC. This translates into CACDTVSSDRRSWDTRQMFFGTSIKLF.

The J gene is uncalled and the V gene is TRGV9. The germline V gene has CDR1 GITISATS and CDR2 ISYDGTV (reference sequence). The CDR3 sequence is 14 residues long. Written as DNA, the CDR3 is TGTGCCTGTGACACCTGGGGGATAACAGCACAACTCTTCTTT. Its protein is CACDTWGITAQLFF.

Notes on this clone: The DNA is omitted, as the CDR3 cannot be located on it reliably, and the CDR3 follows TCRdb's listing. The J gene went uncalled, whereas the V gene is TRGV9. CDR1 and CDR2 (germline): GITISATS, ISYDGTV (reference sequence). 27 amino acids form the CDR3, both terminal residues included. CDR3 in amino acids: CACDTVLGDTRSWDTRQMFFGTGIKLF.

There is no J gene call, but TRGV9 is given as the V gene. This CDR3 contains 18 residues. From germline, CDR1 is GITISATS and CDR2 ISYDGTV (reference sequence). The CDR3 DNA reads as TGTGCCTCACTATGGCCGCCACAGCGGGGGGGACCGACAGCACAACTCTTCTTT. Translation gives CASLWPPQRGGPTAQLFF.

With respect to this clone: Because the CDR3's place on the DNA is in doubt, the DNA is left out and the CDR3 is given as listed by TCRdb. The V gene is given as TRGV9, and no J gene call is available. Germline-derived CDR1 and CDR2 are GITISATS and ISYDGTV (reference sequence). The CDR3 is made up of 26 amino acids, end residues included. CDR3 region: CACDTLGDTASWDTRQMIFGTGIKLF.

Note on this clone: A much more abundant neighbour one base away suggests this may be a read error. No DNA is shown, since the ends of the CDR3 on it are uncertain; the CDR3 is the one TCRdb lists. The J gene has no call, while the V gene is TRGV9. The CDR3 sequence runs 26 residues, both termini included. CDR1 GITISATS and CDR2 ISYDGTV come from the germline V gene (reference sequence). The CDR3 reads CACGLIVGDTNWDTRQMFFGTGIKLF.

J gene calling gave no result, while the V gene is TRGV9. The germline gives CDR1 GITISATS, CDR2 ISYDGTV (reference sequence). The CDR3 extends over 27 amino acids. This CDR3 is CACDPVLGDTRSWDTRQMFFRTGIKLF. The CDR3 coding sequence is TGTGCCTGTGACCCTGTACTGGGGGATACGCGATCCTGGGACACCCGACAGATGTTTTTCAGAACTGGCATCAAACTCTTC.

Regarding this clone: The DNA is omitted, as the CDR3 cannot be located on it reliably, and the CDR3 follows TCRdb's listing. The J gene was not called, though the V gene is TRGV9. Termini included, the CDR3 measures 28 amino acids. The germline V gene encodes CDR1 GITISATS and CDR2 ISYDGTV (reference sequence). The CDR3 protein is CACDSARGGGYSSWDTRQMFFGTGIKLF.

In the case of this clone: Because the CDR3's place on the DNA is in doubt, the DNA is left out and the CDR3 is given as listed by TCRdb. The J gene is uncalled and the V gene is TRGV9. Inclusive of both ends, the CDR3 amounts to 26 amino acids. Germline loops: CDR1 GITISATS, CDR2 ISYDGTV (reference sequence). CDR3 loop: CACDTLGDTSSWDTRQMFFGTGIKLF.

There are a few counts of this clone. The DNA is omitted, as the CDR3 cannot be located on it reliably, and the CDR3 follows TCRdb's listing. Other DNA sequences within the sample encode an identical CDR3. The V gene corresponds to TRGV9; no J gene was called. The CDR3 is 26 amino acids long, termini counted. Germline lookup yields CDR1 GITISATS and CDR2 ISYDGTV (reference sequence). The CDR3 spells CACDTVLGESSWDTRQMFFGTGIKLF.

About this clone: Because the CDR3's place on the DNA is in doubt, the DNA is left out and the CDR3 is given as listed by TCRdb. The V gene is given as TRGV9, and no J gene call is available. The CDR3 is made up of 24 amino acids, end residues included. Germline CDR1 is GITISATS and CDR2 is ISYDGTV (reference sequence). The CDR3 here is CACDNTGGYWDTRQMFFGTGIKLF.

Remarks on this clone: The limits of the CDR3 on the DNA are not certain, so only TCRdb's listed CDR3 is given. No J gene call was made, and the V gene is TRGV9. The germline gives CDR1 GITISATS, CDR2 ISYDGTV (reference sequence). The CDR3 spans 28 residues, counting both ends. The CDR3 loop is CACDTVLGDTPGSWDTRQMFFGTGIKLF.

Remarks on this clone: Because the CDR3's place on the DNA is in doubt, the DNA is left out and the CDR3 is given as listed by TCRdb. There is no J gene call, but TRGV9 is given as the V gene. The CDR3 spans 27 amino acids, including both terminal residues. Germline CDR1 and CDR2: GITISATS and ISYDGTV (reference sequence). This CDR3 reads CACDTIITGGPSWDTRQMFFGTGIKLF.

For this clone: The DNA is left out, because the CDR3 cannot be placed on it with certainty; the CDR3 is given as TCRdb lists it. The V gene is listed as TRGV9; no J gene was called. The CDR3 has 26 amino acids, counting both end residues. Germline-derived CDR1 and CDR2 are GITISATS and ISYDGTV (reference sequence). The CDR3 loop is CACDPTGGRSSWDTRQMFFGTGIKLF.

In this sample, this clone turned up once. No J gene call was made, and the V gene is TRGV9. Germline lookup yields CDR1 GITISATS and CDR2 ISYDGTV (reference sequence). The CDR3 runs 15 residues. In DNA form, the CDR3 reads TGTGCCTGTGACACCCTGGGGGATATTACAGCACAACTCTTCTTT. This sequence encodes CACDTLGDITAQLFF.

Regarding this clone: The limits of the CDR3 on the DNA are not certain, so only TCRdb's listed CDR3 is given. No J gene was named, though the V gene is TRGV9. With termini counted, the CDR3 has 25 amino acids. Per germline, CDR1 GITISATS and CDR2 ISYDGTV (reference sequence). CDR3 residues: CACDKILGDAWDTRQVFFGTGIKLF.

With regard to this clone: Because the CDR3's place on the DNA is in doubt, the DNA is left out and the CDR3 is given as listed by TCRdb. Here the CDR3 reads CACDLRPSYDALWGTSSWDTRQMFFGTGIKLF. V gene TRGV9 was called; the J gene was not. Termini included, the CDR3 measures 32 amino acids. Germline assignment: CDR1 GITISATS and CDR2 ISYDGTV (reference sequence).

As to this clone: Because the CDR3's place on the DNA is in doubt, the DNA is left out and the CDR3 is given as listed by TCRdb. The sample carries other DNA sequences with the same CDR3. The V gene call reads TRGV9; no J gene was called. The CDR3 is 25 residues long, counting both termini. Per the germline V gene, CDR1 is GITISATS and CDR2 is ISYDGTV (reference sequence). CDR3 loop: CACDTVLGSSWDTRQMFFGTGIKLF.

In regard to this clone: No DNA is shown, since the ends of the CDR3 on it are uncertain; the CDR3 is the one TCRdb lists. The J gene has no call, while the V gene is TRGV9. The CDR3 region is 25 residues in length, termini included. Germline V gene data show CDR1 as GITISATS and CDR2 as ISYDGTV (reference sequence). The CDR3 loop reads CACDTGGPSSWDTRQMFFGTGIKLF.